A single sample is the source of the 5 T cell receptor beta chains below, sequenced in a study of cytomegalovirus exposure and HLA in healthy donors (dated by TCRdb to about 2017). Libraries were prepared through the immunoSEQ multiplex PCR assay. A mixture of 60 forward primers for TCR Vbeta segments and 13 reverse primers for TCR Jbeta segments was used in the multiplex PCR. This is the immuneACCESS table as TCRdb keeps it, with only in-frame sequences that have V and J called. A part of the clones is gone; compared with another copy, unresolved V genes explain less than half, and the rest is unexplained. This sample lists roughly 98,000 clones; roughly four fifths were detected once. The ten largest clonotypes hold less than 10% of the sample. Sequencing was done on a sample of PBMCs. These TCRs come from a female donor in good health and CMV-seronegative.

Written as DNA, the CDR3 is TGTGCCAGCAGCTTAGATTCTAGGGACAGCTTGAACACTGAAGCTTTCTTT. Translating it yields CASSLDSRDSLNTEAFF. This chain joins TRBV11-3 and TRBJ1-1; 7 positions agree with TRBD1. The CDR3 has 17 amino acids. The germline V gene has CDR1 SGHNT and CDR2 YENEEA. V trimming: 0 bases; J trimming: 0 bases; junction bases outside the gene matches: 7.

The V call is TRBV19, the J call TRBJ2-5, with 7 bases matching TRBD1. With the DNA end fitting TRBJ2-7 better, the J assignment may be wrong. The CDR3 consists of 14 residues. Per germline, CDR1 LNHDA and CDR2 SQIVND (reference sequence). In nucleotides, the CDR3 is TGTGCCAGTAGTACGCGACAGGGCCCCTACGAGCAGTACTTC. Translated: CASSTRQGPYEQYF.

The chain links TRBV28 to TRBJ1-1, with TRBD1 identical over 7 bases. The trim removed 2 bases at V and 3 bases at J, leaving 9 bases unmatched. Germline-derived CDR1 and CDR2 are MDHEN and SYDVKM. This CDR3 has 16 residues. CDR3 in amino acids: CASSLPRQGLDTEAFF. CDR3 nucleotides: TGTGCCAGCAGTTTACCCCGACAGGGATTGGACACTGAAGCTTTCTTT.

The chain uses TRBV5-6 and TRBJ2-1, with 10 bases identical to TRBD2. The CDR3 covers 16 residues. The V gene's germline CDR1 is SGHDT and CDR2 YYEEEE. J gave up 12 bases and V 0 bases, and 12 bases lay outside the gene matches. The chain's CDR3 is CASSLGSSGGRGGQFF. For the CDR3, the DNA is TGTGCCAGCAGCTTGGGGTCTAGCGGGGGCCGGGGGGGGCAGTTCTTC.

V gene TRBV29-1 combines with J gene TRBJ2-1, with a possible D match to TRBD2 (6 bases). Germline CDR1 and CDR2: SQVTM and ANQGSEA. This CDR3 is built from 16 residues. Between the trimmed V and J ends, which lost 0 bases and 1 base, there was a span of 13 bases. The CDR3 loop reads CSVEDVGSRSYNEQFF. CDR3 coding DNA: TGCAGCGTTGAAGATGTCGGGAGTCGGTCCTACAATGAGCAGTTCTTC.